A single sample is the source of the 20 T cell receptor beta chains below, sequenced in a study of tumor and adjacent non-tumor tissue in lung cancer. RNA was extracted from bulk tissue without any cell sorting. A modified ARM-PCR protocol with three rounds of nested PCR amplified TCRbeta. Using its own MiXCR run on the multiplex PCR reads, TCRdb lists one record per CDR3 protein. This table has roughly 220,000 distinct CDR3 sequences, 70% to 75% appearing once. The specimen was lung tumor tissue. The receptor set was obtained from a man between 60 and 75 years old with non-small cell lung cancer.

About this clonotype: One end of the junction varies from germline; a read error may be responsible. CDR3 sequence (DNA): TGCAATGCTAGAGATATGGCTGAGCAGTTCTTC. Translation: CNARDMAEQFF. This chain joins TRBV20-1 and TRBJ2-1; D not certain. The CDR3 consists of 11 residues. The germline V gene encodes CDR1 DFQATT and CDR2 SNEGSKA (reference sequence).

This clonotype was seen at least ten times. This sequence joins TRBV11-3 and TRBJ2-7, with TRBD1 matching over 10 bases. There are 15 residues in the CDR3. V lost 3 bases to trimming and J lost 5 bases; unmatched junction nucleotides: 7. Germline CDR1 SGHNT, CDR2 YENEEA. The CDR3 is CASSFTGTGVDEQYF. The CDR3 bases are TGTGCCAGCAGCTTCACCGGGACAGGGGTCGACGAGCAGTACTTC.

As regards this clonotype: One end of the junction is discordant with germline, which a read error may explain. The chain uses TRBV11-3 and TRBJ2-6; perhaps TRBD2 as D (5 bases). Germline loops: CDR1 SGHNT, CDR2 YENEEA. The CDR3 totals 16 residues. The CDR3 protein is CASNLEGSSGANVLTF. The CDR3 DNA follows: TGTGCCAGCAACTTAGAGGGTAGCTCTGGGGCCAACGTCCTGACTTTC.

This sequence joins TRBV4-2 and TRBJ2-1; D might be TRBD1 (5 bases). There are 16 residues in the CDR3. The V and J ends lost 0 bases and 6 bases respectively, with 15 bases between them. Germline-derived CDR1 and CDR2 are LGHNA and YNFKEQ. In DNA form, the CDR3 reads TGTGCCAGCAGCCAAGACTGGACACAGGAAAGCAATGAGCAGTTCTTC. As protein: CASSQDWTQESNEQFF.

On this clonotype: This likely comes from a read error, as the CDR3 has no conserved phenylalanine or tryptophan at its end. J is TRBJ1-6 and V is TRBV20-1; 9 positions agree with TRBD1. Germline V gives CDR1 DFQATT, CDR2 SNEGSKA (reference sequence). The CDR3 length is 13 residues. CDR3 amino acids: CSTGGTNNSLLHY. The DNA for the CDR3 is TGCTCCACAGGGGGCACAAATAATTCACTCCTCCACTAT.

With regard to this clonotype: At one end the junction does not follow the germline gene, possibly because of a read error. The J gene is TRBJ1-2, the V gene TRBV7-9; D is undetermined. The CDR3 is made up of 15 amino acids. Germline V gene data show CDR1 as SEHNR and CDR2 as FQNEAQ (reference sequence). For the CDR3, the DNA is TGTGCCTGCAGCTTAGAGGCAGGAGCTAACTATGGCTACATCTTC. Translated, it gives CACSLEAGANYGYIF. The whole variable domain, filled in from reference TRBV7-9 and TRBJ1-2, reads DTGVSQNPRHKITKRGQNVTFRCDPISEHNRLYWYRQTLGQGPEFLTYFQNEAQLEKSRLLSDRFSAERPKGSFSTLEIQRTEQGDSAMYLCACSLEAGANYGYIFGSGTRLTVV.

The genes are TRBV13 and TRBJ2-5; 10 nucleotides agree with TRBD2. The last part of the DNA fits TRBJ2-1 better; the J call may be wrong. CDR1 and CDR2 (germline): PRHDT, FYEKMQ (reference sequence). This CDR3 is built from 16 residues. Here the CDR3 DNA reads TGTGCCAGCAGCTTAGTAAGCGGGAGGGGTCGGGGTGAGCAGTTCTTC. It yields the protein CASSLVSGRGRGEQFF.

About this clonotype: The germline gene is not matched at one end of the junction; a read error may be the cause. The chain is built from TRBV5-6 and TRBJ2-5, with TRBD1 as a possible D gene (5 bases). This CDR3 has 14 amino acids. CDR1 is SGHDT, CDR2 YYEEEE, per germline. This CDR3 reads CASSLHRSLKTQNF. The CDR3 region has the DNA TGTGCCAGCAGCTTGCACAGGTCTTTGAAGACCCAGAACTTC.

This clonotype showed up many times. The chain combines TRBV29-1 with TRBJ2-5; 12 bases agree with TRBD2. This CDR3 has 15 amino acids. Trimming at V came to 8 bases and at J to 2 bases, leaving 9 bases not matched to a gene. CDR1 is SQVTM and CDR2 is ANQGSEA in the germline V gene. The CDR3 sequence is CSTDSGTSGQETQYF. In DNA, the CDR3 is TGCAGCACCGATTCCGGGACTAGCGGGCAAGAGACCCAGTACTTC.

This clonotype was seen once. The chain recombines TRBV12-3 or TRBV12-4 with TRBJ2-7; maybe TRBD2 (5 bases). Trimming took off 8 bases at V and 2 bases at J, with 16 bases between the two ends. This CDR3 region has 14 residues. The CDR3 DNA reads as TGTGCCAGCCCCAGTAGCGCTACGACCTACGAGCAGTACTTC. The encoded protein is CASPSSATTYEQYF.

J is TRBJ2-1 and V is TRBV6-2 or TRBV6-3; TRBD2 aligns across 7 bases. In germline, CDR1 is MNHEY, CDR2 SVGEGT. This CDR3 contains 14 residues. Written as DNA, the CDR3 is TGTGTCACTGTCGGGACTATCACCTACAATGAGCAGTTCTTC. Residues: CVTVGTITYNEQFF.

This clonotype was counted between two and nine times. This sequence may be a read error, since a much larger clone differs from it by one base. The chain is built from TRBV29-1 and TRBJ2-3, with D possibly TRBD2 on 6 matching bases. Germline-derived CDR1 and CDR2 are SQVTM and ANQGSEA. The CDR3 is 12 residues long. CDR3 amino acids: CIALEGGDTQYF. CDR3 sequence (DNA): TGCATCGCTCTGGAGGGAGGAGATACGCAGTATTTT.

The chain links TRBV12-5 to TRBJ1-1; D is unresolved. Germline V gives CDR1 LGHNT, CDR2 FRNRAP. Trimming cost V 5 bases and J 0 bases, with 10 bases left between them. CDR3 length: 14 residues. The CDR3, as DNA: TGTGCTAGTGGTGTTTACAGCATGAACACTGAAGCTTTCTTT. Protein product: CASGVYSMNTEAFF.

Remarks on this clonotype: This is likely a read error, given that the CDR3 carries no conserved phenylalanine or tryptophan at its end. The chain uses TRBV6-8 and TRBJ2-7; 9 bases fit TRBD1. This CDR3 has 14 residues. Germline CDR1 and CDR2: MNHGY and SAAAGT. This chain's CDR3 is CASTPRDRVYGQYS. CDR3 in DNA: TGTGCCAGCACCCCGAGGGACAGGGTCTACGGGCAGTACTCC.

Comments on this clonotype: A much larger clone differs from this one at a single base, so this may be a read error. The rearrangement joins TRBV4-2 to TRBJ1-1, with D unclear. Germline values: CDR1 LGHNA, CDR2 YNFKEQ. The CDR3 length is 16 residues. The CDR3 spells CASSQGLSARNTEVFF. In DNA form, the CDR3 reads TGTGCCAGCAGCCAAGGATTATCCGCGAGGAACACTGAAGTTTTCTTT.

V gene TRBV6-2 or TRBV6-3 combines with J gene TRBJ2-2; D may be TRBD1 (5 bases). CDR3 size: 16 residues. Trimming stripped 7 bases from V and 2 bases from J, with 17 bases between. CDR1 is MNHEY, CDR2 SVGEGT, per germline. CDR3: CASIRQTPINTGELFF. The CDR3 DNA sequence: TGTGCCAGCATCCGACAGACTCCAATAAACACCGGGGAGCTGTTTTTT.

Concerning this clonotype itself: This may be a read error: a much more frequent sequence differs by one nucleotide. The chain employs TRBV20-1 and TRBJ1-4; the D gene is possibly TRBD1 (5 bases). This CDR3 spans 13 amino acids. V shed 1 base and J shed 6 bases, with 9 bases lying between them. Germline CDR1 and CDR2: DFQATT and SNEGSKA (reference sequence). The CDR3 here is CSARAGGDEKLFF. The CDR3 DNA sequence: TGCAGTGCTAGAGCGGGGGGTGATGAAAAACTGTTTTTT.

This clonotype was picked up a small number of times. The conserved closing phenylalanine or tryptophan is absent in this CDR3, likely reflecting a read error. The rearrangement uses TRBV20-1 and TRBJ2-7; TRBD2 aligns across 7 bases. This CDR3 is built from 14 residues. V lost 1 base to trimming and J lost 3 bases; unmatched junction nucleotides: 6. Germline V CDR1 and CDR2: DFQATT, SNEGSKA (reference sequence). CDR3 in amino acids: CSARGLATVYEQYL. CDR3 bases: TGCAGTGCTAGAGGACTAGCAACAGTCTACGAGCAGTACTTA.

The J gene is TRBJ1-1, the V gene TRBV12-3 or TRBV12-4, with 7 nucleotides matching TRBD1. The CDR3 consists of 13 residues. With 5 bases clipped from V and 3 bases from J, the junction kept 3 bases outside the gene matches. The chain's CDR3 is CASSNTGDTEAFF. DNA of the CDR3: TGTGCCAGCAGTAATACAGGGGACACTGAAGCTTTCTTT.

The chain uses TRBV5-4 and TRBJ2-7, with D possibly TRBD1 on 5 matching bases. Trimming took off 6 bases at V and 5 bases at J, with 21 bases between the two ends. From germline, CDR1 is SGHNT and CDR2 YYREEE (reference sequence). The CDR3 is made up of 15 amino acids. The CDR3 DNA reads as TGTGCCAGCATCCTGGACGGTAGGGGTGCCAACGAGCAGTACTTC. It codes for CASILDGRGANEQYF.